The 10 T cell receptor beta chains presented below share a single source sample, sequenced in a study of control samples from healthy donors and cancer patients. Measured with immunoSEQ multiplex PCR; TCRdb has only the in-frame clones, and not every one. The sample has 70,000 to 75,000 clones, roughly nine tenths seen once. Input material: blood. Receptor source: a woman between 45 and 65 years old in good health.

In nucleotides, the CDR3 is TGTGCCAGCAGTTCTCCTGAGCGCCCAGATACGCAGTATTTT. Translated, it gives CASSSPERPDTQYF. This chain connects TRBV5-4 to TRBJ2-3; unclear D gene. The V gene's germline CDR1 is SGHNT and CDR2 YYREEE (reference sequence). The CDR3 length is 14 residues. The V and J ends lost 5 bases and 4 bases respectively, with 14 bases between them.

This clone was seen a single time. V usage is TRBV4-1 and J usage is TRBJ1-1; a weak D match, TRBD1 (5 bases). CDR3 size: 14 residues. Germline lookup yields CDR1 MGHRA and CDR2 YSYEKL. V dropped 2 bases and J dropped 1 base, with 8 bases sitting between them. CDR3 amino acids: CASSQRDWNTEAFF. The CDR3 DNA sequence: TGCGCCAGCAGCCAAAGGGACTGGAACACTGAAGCTTTCTTT.

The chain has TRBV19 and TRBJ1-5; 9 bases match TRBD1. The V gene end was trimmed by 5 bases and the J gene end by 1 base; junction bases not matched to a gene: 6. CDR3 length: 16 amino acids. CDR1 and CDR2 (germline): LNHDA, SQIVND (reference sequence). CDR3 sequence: CASSADRGESNQPQHF. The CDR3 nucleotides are TGTGCCAGTAGTGCGGACAGGGGAGAGAGCAATCAGCCCCAGCATTTT.

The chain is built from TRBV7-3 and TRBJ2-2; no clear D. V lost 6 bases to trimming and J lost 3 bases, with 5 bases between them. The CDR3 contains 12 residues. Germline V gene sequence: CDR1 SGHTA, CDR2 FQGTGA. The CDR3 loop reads CASSIHTGELFF. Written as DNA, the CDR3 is TGTGCCAGCAGTATACACACCGGGGAGCTGTTTTTT.

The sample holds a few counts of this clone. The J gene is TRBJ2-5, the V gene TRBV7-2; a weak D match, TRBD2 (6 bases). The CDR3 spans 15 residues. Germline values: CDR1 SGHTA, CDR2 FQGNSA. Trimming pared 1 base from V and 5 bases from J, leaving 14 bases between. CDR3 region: CASSLEGGVGETQYF. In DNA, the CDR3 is TGTGCCAGCAGCTTAGAAGGCGGGGTGGGGGAGACCCAGTACTTC.

The chain's CDR3 is CASSLRGVSYEQYF. CDR3 DNA: TGTGCCAGCAGTTTACGGGGGGTCTCCTACGAGCAGTACTTC. V gene TRBV27 combines with J gene TRBJ2-7; 7 nucleotides agree with TRBD2. This CDR3 has 14 residues. Unmatched junction bases numbered 1, after V lost 2 bases and J lost 0 bases. Germline V gene data show CDR1 as MNHEY and CDR2 as SMNVEV (reference sequence).

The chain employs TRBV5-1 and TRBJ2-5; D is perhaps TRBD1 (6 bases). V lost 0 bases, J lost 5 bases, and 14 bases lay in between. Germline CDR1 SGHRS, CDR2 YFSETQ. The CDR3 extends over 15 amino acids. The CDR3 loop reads CASSLVSTGRETQYF. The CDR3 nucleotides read TGCGCCAGCAGCTTGGTGTCGACAGGAAGGGAGACCCAGTACTTC.

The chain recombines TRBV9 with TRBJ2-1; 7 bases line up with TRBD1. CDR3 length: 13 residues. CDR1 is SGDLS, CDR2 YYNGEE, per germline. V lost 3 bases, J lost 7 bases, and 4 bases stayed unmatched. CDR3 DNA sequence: TGTGCCAGCAGCGAGGGGGCGCGTAATGAGCAGTTCTTC. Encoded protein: CASSEGARNEQFF. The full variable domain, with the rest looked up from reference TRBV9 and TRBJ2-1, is DSGVTQTPKHLITATGQRVTLRCSPRSGDLSVYWYQQSLDQGLQFLIQYYNGEERAKGNILERFSAQQFPDLHSELNLSSLELGDSALYFCASSEGARNEQFFGPGTRLTVL.

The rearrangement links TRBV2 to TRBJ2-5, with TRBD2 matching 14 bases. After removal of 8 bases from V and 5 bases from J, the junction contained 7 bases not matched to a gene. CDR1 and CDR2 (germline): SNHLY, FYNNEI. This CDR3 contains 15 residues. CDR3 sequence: CASGGLAGAMETQYF. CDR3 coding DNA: TGTGCCAGCGGGGGACTAGCGGGAGCGATGGAGACCCAGTACTTC. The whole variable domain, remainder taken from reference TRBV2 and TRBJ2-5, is EPEVTQTPSHQVTQMGQEVILRCVPISNHLYFYWYRQILGQKVEFLVSFYNNEISEKSEIFDDQFSVERPDGSNFTLKIRSTKLEDSAMYFCASGGLAGAMETQYFGPGTRLLVL.

The CDR3 DNA is TGTGCCAGCAGCCCAGGGAGGGAGAGGAACAATGAGCAGTTCTTC. The encoded protein is CASSPGRERNNEQFF. The J gene is TRBJ2-1, the V gene TRBV3-1 (or the pseudogene TRBV3-2), with TRBD2 matching 7 bases. Per germline, CDR1 LGHDT and CDR2 YNNKEL (reference sequence). With 4 bases clipped from V and 5 bases from J, the junction kept 8 bases outside the gene matches. This CDR3 contains 15 residues.